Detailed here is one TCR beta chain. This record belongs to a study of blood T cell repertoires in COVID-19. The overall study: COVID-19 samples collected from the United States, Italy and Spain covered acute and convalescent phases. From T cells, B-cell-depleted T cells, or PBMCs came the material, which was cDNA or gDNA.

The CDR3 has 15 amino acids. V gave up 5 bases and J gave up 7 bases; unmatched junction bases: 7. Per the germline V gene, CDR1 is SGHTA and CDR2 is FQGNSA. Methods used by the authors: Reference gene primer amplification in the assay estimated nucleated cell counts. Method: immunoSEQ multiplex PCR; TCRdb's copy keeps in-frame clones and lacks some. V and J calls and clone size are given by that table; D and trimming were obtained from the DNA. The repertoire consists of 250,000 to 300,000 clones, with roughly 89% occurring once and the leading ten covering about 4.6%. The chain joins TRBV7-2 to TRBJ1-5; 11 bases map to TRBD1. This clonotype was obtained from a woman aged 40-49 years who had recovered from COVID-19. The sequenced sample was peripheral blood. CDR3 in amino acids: CASSIGQGARQPQHF. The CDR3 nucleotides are TGTGCCAGCAGCATCGGACAGGGGGCCCGGCAGCCCCAGCATTTT.